The T cell receptor beta chain described here comes from a study of blood T cell repertoires in COVID-19 (dated by TCRdb to about 2020). For the wider study: Collaborator samples came from the United States, Italy and Spain and covered acute and convalescent phases of COVID-19. The prospective study material was composed of cDNA or gDNA derived from T cells, B-cell-depleted T cells, or PBMCs. The dataset comprised deeply sampled blood TCRbeta repertoires from subjects exposed to, actively infected with, or recovered from COVID-19. The repertoires were released in a freely available public database meant as a resource for research on the immune response to SARS-CoV-2. Samples came from the ongoing ImmuneRACE study (first 160 participants) plus 1,254 subjects from 6 global collaborators. A de-identified subject ID, COVID-19 status, age in years and sex were almost always included in the sample metadata. HLA class I and class II types, where available, came from metadata supplied by the sample provider rather than from assay-based typing.

The immunoSEQ Assay, a bias-controlled multiplex PCR, was used to amplify TCRbeta CDR3 regions from genomic DNA. In the paper's pipeline: Nucleated cell counts per sample were estimated from amplification of reference gene primers within the assay. To quantify the absolute abundance of each unique TCRbeta CDR3 rearrangement, sequence reads were collapsed and filtered. For each sample, productive Simpson clonality was calculated by taking the square root of Simpson's diversity index across productive rearrangements. TCRdb carries this immuneACCESS record with in-frame sequences only. Its versions omit some clonotypes, under half of them owing to an unresolved V gene in the studies checked, with the rest unexplained. Clonal size and the V and J genes are those of that table, whereas D and trimming came from the DNA. The sample profile shows over 150,000 clones; around 80% of them were found once. The top ten hold less than 3.5% of the sample.

A remark on this clone: The specificity of this receptor is unknown. No much larger clonotype is one base removed from it; base qualities were not supplied.

V loses 3 bases at its end and J loses 6 bases; junction bases beyond the gene matches: 12. From the cysteine up to the phenylalanine, the CDR3 has a length of 16 residues. The read is trimmed to its CDR3 DNA, 48 bases read in frame from base 1. As encoded in the germline V gene, CDR1 is SGHTA while CDR2 is FQGNSA. Whole blood was collected in K2EDTA tubes by collaborating institutions according to the institutions' own protocols. Collaborator samples were shipped for TCRbeta analysis as frozen whole blood, isolated PBMCs, or DNA extracted from either sample type. The study at large found these results: The amount of clinical and demographic metadata varied by source and participant and was provided uncurated.

This clonotype was obtained from a woman between 55 and 75 years old with acute or convalescent COVID-19. In this chain, TRBV7-2 is recombined with TRBJ2-3, with 7 junctional bases fitting TRBD1. The sequenced sample was peripheral blood. Here is the DNA: TGTGCCAGCAGCTTGACGAGGGGGCAACTTAAGGATACGCAGTATTTT. Translated, it reads CASSLTRGQLKDTQYF.